This T cell receptor beta chain was identified in a study of T cells in Graves' hyperthyroidism and ophthalmopathy. This clonotype was recorded a few times. V was cut by 4 bases and J by 4 bases, with 7 bases left in between. The CDR3 consists of 13 residues. Germline V gene lookup returns CDR1 LGHDT and CDR2 YNNKEL (reference sequence). The TCR beta CDR3 regions underwent amplification using RNA transcripts as the source. First-round RT-PCR with HTBI primers amplified the TCR CDR3 region. TCRdb re-called the multiplex PCR reads with MiXCR, one entry per CDR3 protein. The repertoire holds 490,000 or so distinct CDR3 sequences, about 22% seen once, with less than 65% in the top ten.

The clonotype originates from a woman in her sixties or seventies with Graves' ophthalmopathy. V usage is TRBV3-1 and J usage is TRBJ2-2; D is unresolved. The sequencing input was blood. The CDR3 DNA is TGTGCCAGCAGCCCACCCATCACCGGGGAGCTGTTTTTT. Protein sequence: CASSPPITGELFF.